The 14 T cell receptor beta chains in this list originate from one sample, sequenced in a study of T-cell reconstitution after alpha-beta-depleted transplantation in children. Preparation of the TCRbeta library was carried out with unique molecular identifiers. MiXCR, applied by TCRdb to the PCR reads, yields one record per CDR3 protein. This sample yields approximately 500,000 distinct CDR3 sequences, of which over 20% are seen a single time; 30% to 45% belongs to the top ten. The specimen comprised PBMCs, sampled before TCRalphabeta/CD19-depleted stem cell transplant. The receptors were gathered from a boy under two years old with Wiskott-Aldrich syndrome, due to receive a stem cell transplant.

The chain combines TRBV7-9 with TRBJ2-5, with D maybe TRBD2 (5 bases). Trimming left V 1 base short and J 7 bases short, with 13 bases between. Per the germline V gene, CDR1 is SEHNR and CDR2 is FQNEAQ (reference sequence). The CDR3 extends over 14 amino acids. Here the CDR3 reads CASSLVGPEGTQYF. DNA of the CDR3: TGTGCCAGCAGCTTAGTCGGGCCCGAGGGGACCCAGTACTTC.

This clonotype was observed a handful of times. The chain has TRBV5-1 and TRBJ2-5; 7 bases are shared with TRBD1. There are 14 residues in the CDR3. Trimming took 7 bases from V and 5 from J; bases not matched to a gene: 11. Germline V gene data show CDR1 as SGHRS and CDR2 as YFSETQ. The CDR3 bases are TGCGCCAGCGGTAGGACAGGCCCCGAGGAGACCCAGTACTTC. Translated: CASGRTGPEETQYF.

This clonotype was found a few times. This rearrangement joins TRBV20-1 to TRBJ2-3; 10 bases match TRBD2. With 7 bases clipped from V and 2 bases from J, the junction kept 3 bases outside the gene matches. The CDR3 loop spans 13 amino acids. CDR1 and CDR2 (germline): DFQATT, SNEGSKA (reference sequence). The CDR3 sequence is CSESGRATDTQYF. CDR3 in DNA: TGCAGTGAAAGCGGGAGGGCCACAGATACGCAGTATTTT.

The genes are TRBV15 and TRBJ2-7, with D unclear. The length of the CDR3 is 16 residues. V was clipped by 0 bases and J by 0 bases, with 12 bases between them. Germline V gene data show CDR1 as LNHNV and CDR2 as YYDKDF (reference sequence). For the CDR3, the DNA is TGTGCCACCAGCAGAGATAAGTCAGCTAACTCCTACGAGCAGTACTTC. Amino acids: CATSRDKSANSYEQYF.

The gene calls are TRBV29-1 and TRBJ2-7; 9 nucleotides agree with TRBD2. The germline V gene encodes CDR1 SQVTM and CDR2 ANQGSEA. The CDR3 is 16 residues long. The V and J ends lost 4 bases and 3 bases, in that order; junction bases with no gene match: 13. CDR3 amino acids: CSVGTVVAGELYEQYF. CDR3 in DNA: TGCAGCGTTGGGACGGTGGTAGCGGGAGAGCTCTACGAGCAGTACTTC.

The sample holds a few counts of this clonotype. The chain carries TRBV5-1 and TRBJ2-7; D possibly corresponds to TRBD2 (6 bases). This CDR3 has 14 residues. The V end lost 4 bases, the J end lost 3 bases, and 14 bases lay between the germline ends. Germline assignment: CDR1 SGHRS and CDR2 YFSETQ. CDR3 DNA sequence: TGCGCCAGCAGCAGGGGCGGGACGGACTACGAGCAGTACTTC. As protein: CASSRGGTDYEQYF.

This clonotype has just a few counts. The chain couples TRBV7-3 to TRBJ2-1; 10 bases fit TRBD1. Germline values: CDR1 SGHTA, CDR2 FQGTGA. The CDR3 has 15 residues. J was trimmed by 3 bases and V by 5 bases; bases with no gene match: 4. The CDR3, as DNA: TGTGCCAGCAGCAACCGGACAGGGGGCTACAATGAGCAGTTCTTC. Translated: CASSNRTGGYNEQFF.

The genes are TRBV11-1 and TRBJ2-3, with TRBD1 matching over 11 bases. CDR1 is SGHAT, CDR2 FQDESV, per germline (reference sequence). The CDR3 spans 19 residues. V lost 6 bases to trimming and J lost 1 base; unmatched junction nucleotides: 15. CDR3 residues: CASSKGQGAASGGTDTQYF. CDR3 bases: TGTGCCAGCAGTAAAGGACAGGGGGCGGCAAGTGGGGGCACAGATACGCAGTATTTT.

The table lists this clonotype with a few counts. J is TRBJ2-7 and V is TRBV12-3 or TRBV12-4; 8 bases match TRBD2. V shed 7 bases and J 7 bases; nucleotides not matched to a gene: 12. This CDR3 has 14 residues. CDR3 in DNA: TGTGCCAGCACCACGCGGACTAGCCCCCGGGAGCAGTACTTC. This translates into CASTTRTSPREQYF.

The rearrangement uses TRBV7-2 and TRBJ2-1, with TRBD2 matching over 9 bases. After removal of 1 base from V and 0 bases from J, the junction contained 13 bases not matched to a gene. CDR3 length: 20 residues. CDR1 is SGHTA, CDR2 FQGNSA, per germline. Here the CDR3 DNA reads TGTGCCAGCAGCTTAGTCGCTGGTAGCGGGAGCCCCAGCTCCTACAATGAGCAGTTCTTC. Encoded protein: CASSLVAGSGSPSSYNEQFF.

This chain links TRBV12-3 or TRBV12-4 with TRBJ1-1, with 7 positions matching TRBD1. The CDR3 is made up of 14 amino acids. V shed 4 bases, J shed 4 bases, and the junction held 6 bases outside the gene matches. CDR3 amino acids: CASSSMTGLTEAFF. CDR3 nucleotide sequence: TGTGCCAGCAGTTCGATGACAGGGCTCACTGAAGCTTTCTTT.

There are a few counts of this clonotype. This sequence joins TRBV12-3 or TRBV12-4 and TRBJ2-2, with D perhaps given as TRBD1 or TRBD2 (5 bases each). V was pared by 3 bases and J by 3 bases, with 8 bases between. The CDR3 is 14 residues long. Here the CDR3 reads CASSFMGDTGELFF. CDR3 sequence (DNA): TGTGCCAGCAGTTTTATGGGGGACACCGGGGAGCTGTTTTTT.

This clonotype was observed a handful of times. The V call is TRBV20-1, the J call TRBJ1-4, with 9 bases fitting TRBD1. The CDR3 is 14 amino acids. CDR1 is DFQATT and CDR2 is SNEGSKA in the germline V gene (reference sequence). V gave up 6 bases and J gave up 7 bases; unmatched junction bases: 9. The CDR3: CSAVDRGGGEKLFF. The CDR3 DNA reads TGCAGTGCCGTGGACAGGGGAGGGGGTGAAAAACTGTTTTTT.

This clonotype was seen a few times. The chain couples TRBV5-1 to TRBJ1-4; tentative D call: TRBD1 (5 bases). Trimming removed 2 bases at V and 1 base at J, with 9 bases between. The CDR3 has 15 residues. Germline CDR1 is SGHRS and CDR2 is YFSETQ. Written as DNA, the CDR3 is TGCGCCAGCAGCTTTTCAGGGCTAACTAATGAAAAACTGTTTTTT. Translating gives CASSFSGLTNEKLFF.